Listed below are T cell receptor beta chains from one sample, sequenced in a study of shared clonotypes between healthy human individuals. Clones were sequenced by immunoSEQ multiplex PCR, and TCRdb holds only the in-frame ones, with some missing. Of about 450,000 clones listed, around 79% are singletons. The sample consisted of PBMCs. These receptors all come from a woman aged 40 to 50 in good health. Some clones in this sample may be carry-over from other donors' samples. Both conserved end residues are part of each CDR3. D genes are given only for firm matches. For some rows the clone size is stated as once, few or many, or as a class when expanded; others skip it.

v_gene	j_gene	abundance	d_gene	CDR3aa	CDR3nt
TRBV6-1	TRBJ1-1	few	TRBD1	CASSEARGQGSAEAFF	TGTGCCAGCAGTGAAGCCCGAGGACAGGGGAGCGCTGAAGCTTTCTTT
TRBV28	TRBJ1-1	-	TRBD1	CASSSGQGTEAFF	TGTGCCAGCAGTTCCGGACAGGGCACTGAAGCTTTCTTT
TRBV7-9	TRBJ1-5	-	-	CASSFGQDNQPQHF	TGTGCCAGCAGCTTTGGGCAGGATAATCAGCCCCAGCATTTT
TRBV29-1	TRBJ2-1	-	TRBD2	CSVSGLGSYNEQFF	TGCAGCGTCTCCGGACTAGGATCCTACAATGAGCAGTTCTTC
TRBV28	TRBJ2-7	-	TRBD1	CASSFGTGDGQYF	TGTGCCAGCAGTTTCGGGACAGGGGATGGGCAGTACTTC
TRBV12-1	TRBJ1-4	-	-	CASSGGEGEKLFF	TGTGCCAGCTCGGGGGGAGAAGGTGAAAAACTGTTTTTT
TRBV19	TRBJ2-3	-	TRBD2	CASSAHSAGDSSVGQYF	TGTGCCAGTAGTGCCCACTCTGCGGGGGACTCCAGCGTGGGGCAGTATTTT
TRBV7-9	TRBJ2-1	-	TRBD2	CASSLIAGDLGEQFF	TGTGCCAGCAGCTTAATAGCGGGAGATTTGGGTGAGCAGTTCTTC
TRBV7-6	TRBJ2-3	-	TRBD2	CASSLESSGRWRNTDTQYF	TGTGCCAGCAGCTTGGAGTCTAGCGGTCGGTGGAGGAACACAGATACGCAGTATTTT
TRBV7-6	TRBJ1-1	-	TRBD1	CASSFRTGVAEAFF	TGTGCCAGCAGCTTCCGGACAGGTGTGGCTGAAGCTTTCTTT
TRBV11-2	TRBJ2-2	-	-	CASSLLVETGELFF	TGTGCCAGCAGCTTACTGGTCGAAACCGGGGAGCTGTTTTTT
TRBV6-1	TRBJ1-2	-	TRBD1	CASSAGQGGNYGYTF	TGTGCCAGCAGTGCCGGACAGGGAGGCAACTATGGCTACACCTTC
TRBV9	TRBJ2-2	-	-	CASSLREGELFF	TGTGCCAGCAGCCTGAGGGAGGGGGAGCTGTTTTTT
TRBV5-6	TRBJ2-5	-	-	CASSLNLRRGETQYF	TGTGCCAGCAGCTTGAACCTAAGAAGGGGAGAGACCCAGTACTTC
TRBV4-3	TRBJ2-1	few	TRBD1	CASSPYAPGQGLGNEQFF	TGCGCCAGCAGCCCCTATGCCCCGGGACAGGGCCTGGGGAATGAGCAGTTCTTC
TRBV5-4	TRBJ2-7	-	TRBD2	CASSAVAGGQYEQYF	TGTGCCAGCAGCGCAGTAGCGGGAGGGCAGTACGAGCAGTACTTC
TRBV7-2	TRBJ2-1	-	TRBD2	CASSYGTSGQVQFF	TGTGCCAGCAGCTACGGGACTAGCGGACAGGTGCAGTTCTTC
TRBV5-4	TRBJ2-5	-	-	CASSLRGFRDYKGVRSTQYF	TGTGCCAGCAGCTTGCGGGGGTTCCGGGACTATAAGGGGGTCCGGTCGACCCAGTACTTC
TRBV21-1	TRBJ2-1	-	-	CASSKGGTSGRNEQFF	TGTGCCAGCAGCAAAGGTGGGACTAGCGGGAGGAATGAGCAGTTCTTC
TRBV27	TRBJ1-2	-	-	CASSPYGYTF	TGTGCCAGCAGTCCCTATGGCTACACCTTC
TRBV7-8	TRBJ2-3	-	TRBD2	CASSTLAGWSDTQYF	TGTGCCAGCAGCACTCTAGCGGGATGGTCAGATACGCAGTATTTT
TRBV27	TRBJ2-1	-	-	CASSLRRAVYNEQFF	TGTGCCAGCAGTTTGAGGCGGGCAGTTTACAATGAGCAGTTCTTC
TRBV7-8	TRBJ1-5	-	-	CASSQGRPIGPQHF	TGTGCCAGCAGCCAGGGACGGCCCATAGGGCCCCAGCATTTT
TRBV11-2	TRBJ1-2	-	-	CASSLRQLYGYTF	TGTGCCAGCAGCTTACGACAGCTCTATGGCTACACCTTC
TRBV5-6	TRBJ1-2	-	-	CATRRQSRANYGYTF	TGTGCCACCAGAAGACAGTCGCGGGCTAACTATGGCTACACCTTC
TRBV5-1	TRBJ2-3	-	-	CASALPLETTDTQYF	TGCGCCAGCGCCCTCCCACTAGAAACCACAGATACGCAGTATTTT
TRBV11-3	TRBJ2-7	-	-	CASSFLRYSPYEQYF	TGTGCCAGCAGTTTCCTCCGCTACTCACCCTACGAGCAGTACTTC
TRBV6-5	TRBJ1-4	-	TRBD1	CASSHWDSATNEKLFF	TGTGCCAGCAGTCACTGGGACAGCGCAACTAATGAAAAACTGTTTTTT
TRBV28	TRBJ2-5	once	-	CATGVSQETQYF	TGTGCCACCGGAGTCTCTCAAGAGACCCAGTACTTC
TRBV28	TRBJ2-1	-	TRBD2	CASTTLAGGGNEQFF	TGTGCCAGCACCACCCTAGCGGGAGGAGGCAATGAGCAGTTCTTC
TRBV5-1	TRBJ2-4	-	TRBD1	CASSLAGQGHIQYF	TGCGCCAGCAGCTTGGCGGGACAGGGGCACATTCAGTACTTC
TRBV2	TRBJ2-7	-	-	CASSYPPGGTYEQYF	TGTGCCAGCAGTTACCCCCCAGGCGGTACCTACGAGCAGTACTTC
TRBV6-5	TRBJ2-1	few	-	CASSYSHTTENEQFF	TGTGCCAGCAGTTACTCGCACACTACTGAGAATGAGCAGTTCTTC
TRBV28	TRBJ2-7	-	TRBD2	CASSLGTSGPSYEQYF	TGTGCCAGCAGTTTAGGGACTAGCGGGCCCTCCTACGAGCAGTACTTC
TRBV27	TRBJ1-5	-	-	CASSLVGRPSGQPQHF	TGTGCCAGCAGTTTAGTTGGCAGGCCCTCCGGGCAGCCCCAGCATTTT
TRBV30	TRBJ1-2	-	TRBD1	CAWSVRTGFNYGYTF	TGTGCCTGGAGTGTTCGGACAGGGTTTAACTATGGCTACACCTTC
TRBV4-1	TRBJ2-3	-	-	CASSPRPGLTGDTQYF	TGCGCCAGCAGCCCGAGACCGGGCCTTACCGGAGATACGCAGTATTTT
TRBV19	TRBJ2-7	-	TRBD2	CASSQTSGSSSYEQYF	TGTGCCAGTAGTCAAACTAGCGGGTCAAGCTCCTACGAGCAGTACTTC
TRBV6-6	TRBJ2-5	-	-	CASSQGVGETQYF	TGTGCCAGCAGCCAGGGAGTCGGGGAGACCCAGTACTTC
TRBV20-1	TRBJ2-1	-	TRBD2	CSAPLGTSRFF	TGCAGTGCTCCACTCGGGACTAGCCGGTTCTTC
TRBV10-3	TRBJ2-7	few	-	CAIGDTGTRDEQYF	TGTGCCATCGGGGACACTGGTACTCGGGACGAGCAGTACTTC